The T cell receptor beta chain described here comes from a study of control samples from healthy donors and cancer patients. V gave up 1 base and J gave up 4 bases, with 9 bases separating them. This CDR3 region has 14 residues. The germline V gene has CDR1 SGDLS and CDR2 YYNGEE. TCRdb's table, derived via immunoSEQ multiplex PCR, lists solely in-frame clones and lacks some. The data hold 130,000 or so clones, with roughly 92% observed a single time. In its sample, this clone was seen once. The chain joins TRBV9 to TRBJ1-3, with a weak D call TRBD1 (5 bases). This sequence was found in a man in his late teens or twenties in good health. Sequencing was performed on blood. The DNA of the CDR3 is TGTGCCAGCAGCGTATCAGGGTCCGGAAACACCATATATTTT. It encodes CASSVSGSGNTIYF.